This T cell receptor (beta chain) originates from a study of human T cells and chemical hapten exposure. The V gene's germline CDR1 is MNHEY and CDR2 SVGEGT. V lost 6 bases and J lost 7, with 13 bases in between. CDR3 length: 13 residues. In the authors' workflow: Counting gave a median of 95,638 TCRs per sample, with values ranging from roughly 23,224 to 700,000. Each CDR3 protein gets one entry after TCRdb re-called the RACE reads with MiXCR. In this record, the V and J calls reflect TCRdb's handling and not the investigators' own analysis. The sample lists approximately 41,000 distinct CDR3 sequences; roughly 7.2% were seen once. Time point meaning: pre-sensitization, week 0. The treatment was: therapeutic diphenylcyclopropenone sensitization with weekly scalp DPC. The table lists this clonotype with many counts.

The rearrangement links TRBV6-2 or TRBV6-3 to TRBJ2-1, with a tentative D call TRBD2 (6 bases). Sequencing was performed on whole blood, taken in connection with sensitization to the hapten diphenylcyclopropenone (DPC). The clonotype originates from a woman aged 45 to 65 with alopecia areata. Some clones in this sample may be carry-over from other donors' samples. The CDR3 reads CASSPTSRNEQFF. CDR3 nucleotide sequence: TGTGCCAGCAGCCCGACTAGTAGGAATGAGCAGTTCTTC.